Below, 21 T cell receptor beta chains from the same sample are listed, as sequenced in a study of cytomegalovirus exposure and HLA in healthy donors. Method: immunoSEQ multiplex PCR; TCRdb's copy keeps in-frame clones and lacks some. The sample lists under 300,000 clones, 65% to 90% occurring once. The sample was PBMCs. These receptors all stem from a young woman in good health and CMV-seronegative.

The chain combines TRBV5-6 with TRBJ2-7, with 8 positions matching TRBD1. The length of the CDR3 is 12 residues. The V and J ends lost 4 bases and 7 bases, in that order; junction bases with no gene match: 4. Germline V CDR1 and CDR2: SGHDT, YYEEEE. The CDR3 coding sequence is TGTGCCAGCAGCCCCTACAGGGGGGAGCAGTACTTC. As protein: CASSPYRGEQYF. Supplemented by reference TRBV5-6 and TRBJ2-7, the full variable domain reads DAGVTQSPTHLIKTRGQQVTLRCSPKSGHDTVSWYQQALGQGPQFIFQYYEEEERQRGNFPDRFSGHQFPNYSSELNVNALLLGDSALYLCASSPYRGEQYFGPGTRLTVT.

The rearrangement uses TRBV30 and TRBJ2-1; no clear D gene. CDR1 is GTSNPN and CDR2 is SVGIG in the germline V gene (reference sequence). Trimming shortened V by 1 base and J by 4 bases, and 5 bases separated the two germline ends. CDR3 length: 12 amino acids. This CDR3 reads CAWSAGYNEQFF. DNA of the CDR3: TGTGCCTGGAGTGCAGGTTACAATGAGCAGTTCTTC.

The chain is built from TRBV25-1 and TRBJ2-2; TRBD2 is a possible D gene (6 bases). The length of the CDR3 is 14 residues. Trimming pared 7 bases from V and 2 bases from J, leaving 11 bases between. Germline V gene sequence: CDR1 MGHDK, CDR2 SYGVNS. The CDR3 is CASTSGVNTGELFF. CDR3 sequence (DNA): TGTGCCAGCACTTCGGGAGTTAACACCGGGGAGCTGTTTTTT.

This chain links TRBV4-1 with TRBJ1-4; D may be TRBD1 (5 bases). The germline V gene encodes CDR1 MGHRA and CDR2 YSYEKL. The CDR3 covers 17 residues. Trimming shortened V by 4 bases and J by 2 bases, and 17 bases separated the two germline ends. The CDR3 DNA follows: TGCGCCAGCAGCCCAGGCCCGCCACAGGAGACTAATGAAAAACTGTTTTTT. This encodes CASSPGPPQETNEKLFF.

CDR3: CSARQGYEQYF. The CDR3 coding sequence is TGCAGTGCTAGACAGGGCTACGAGCAGTACTTC. This chain links TRBV20-1 with TRBJ2-7; a weak D match, TRBD1 (5 bases). The CDR3 sequence is 11 residues long. Trimming took off 2 bases at V and 3 bases at J, with 5 bases between the two ends. The germline CDR1 and CDR2 sequences are DFQATT and SNEGSKA (reference sequence).

This chain connects TRBV6-4 to TRBJ2-7; 7 bases fit TRBD1. V lost 5 bases to trimming and J lost 4 bases; unmatched junction nucleotides: 5. Germline values: CDR1 MRHNA, CDR2 SNTAGT. The CDR3 has 13 residues. CDR3 sequence (DNA): TGTGCCAGCAGTCCCCGACAGGGATACGAGCAGTACTTC. Translating gives CASSPRQGYEQYF.

This chain uses TRBV9 with TRBJ2-3; 10 bases align to TRBD2. The germline V gene encodes CDR1 SGDLS and CDR2 YYNGEE. The CDR3 has 15 residues. V shed 3 bases and J 7 bases; nucleotides not matched to a gene: 8. CDR3 bases: TGTGCCAGCAGCGACCGACTAGCGGGCTCGAATACGCAGTATTTT. As protein: CASSDRLAGSNTQYF.

The chain carries TRBV29-1 and TRBJ1-4; 7 bases agree with TRBD1. This CDR3 has 14 amino acids. The germline V gene encodes CDR1 SQVTM and CDR2 ANQGSEA. The V gene end was trimmed by 1 base and the J gene end by 6 bases; junction bases not matched to a gene: 5. Here the CDR3 DNA reads TGCAGCGTTGAAGGGACAGGAGACTATGAAAAACTGTTTTTT. This translates into CSVEGTGDYEKLFF.

The sample holds one count of this clone. This sequence joins TRBV28 and TRBJ2-6; possibly TRBD1 for D (6 bases). V was pared by 5 bases and J by 2 bases, with 13 bases between. The germline V gene has CDR1 MDHEN and CDR2 SYDVKM. CDR3 length: 16 residues. CDR3 amino acids: CASSPPWGPGANVLTF. The CDR3 DNA is TGTGCCAGCAGTCCACCTTGGGGGCCTGGGGCCAACGTCCTGACTTTC.

This chain links TRBV27 with TRBJ1-4, with 9 bases matching TRBD1. The V segment lost 2 bases and the J segment 0 bases; nucleotides outside the gene matches: 10. This CDR3 region has 19 residues. Germline V CDR1 and CDR2: MNHEY, SMNVEV (reference sequence). The CDR3 here is CASSLRRDRVYATNEKLFF. DNA for the CDR3: TGTGCCAGCAGTTTACGTCGGGACAGGGTTTATGCAACTAATGAAAAACTGTTTTTT.

This clone was counted once. The chain employs TRBV7-9 and TRBJ1-5, with D unresolved. The germline gives CDR1 SEHNR, CDR2 FQNEAQ (reference sequence). V dropped 0 bases and J dropped 4 bases, with 4 bases sitting between them. The CDR3 has 13 residues. The CDR3 spells CASSLALNQPQHF. The CDR3 nucleotides are TGTGCCAGCAGCTTAGCTTTAAATCAGCCCCAGCATTTT.

In this sample, this clone turned up a few times. The gene calls are TRBV4-1 and TRBJ2-3; maybe TRBD2 (6 bases). CDR1 is MGHRA, CDR2 YSYEKL, per germline. The CDR3 sequence is 18 residues long. V was pared by 5 bases and J by 1 base, with 22 bases between. The CDR3 DNA reads as TGCGCCAGCAGCTATCTCCAGGGCCGGGAGCCAGGCACAGATACGCAGTATTTT. Translated: CASSYLQGREPGTDTQYF.

This clone was detected only once. The chain links TRBV7-6 to TRBJ2-5; TRBD2 matches at 12 bases. This CDR3 is 14 amino acids long. Germline V gene sequence: CDR1 SGHVS, CDR2 FNYEAQ. The J segment lost 5 bases and the V segment lost 11 bases, leaving 9 bases of the junction unmatched. CDR3 coding DNA: TGTGCCGGGGGGACTAGCGGGTTGGAGGAGACCCAGTACTTC. This translates into CAGGTSGLEETQYF.

The V and J genes are TRBV6-5 and TRBJ1-5; D unresolved. CDR1 is MNHEY, CDR2 SVGAGI, per germline. The CDR3 covers 14 residues. Trimming removed 2 bases at V and 2 bases at J, with 7 bases between. CDR3 sequence: CASSYVGGNQPQHF. The CDR3 DNA sequence: TGTGCCAGCAGTTACGTAGGAGGCAATCAGCCCCAGCATTTT.

The chain is built from TRBV28 and TRBJ1-2; no clear D. With 8 bases removed from V and 4 bases from J, the gap between germline ends came to 11 bases. This CDR3 is 12 amino acids long. Per germline, CDR1 MDHEN and CDR2 SYDVKM. CDR3 region: CASHTSTYGYTF. CDR3 nucleotide sequence: TGTGCCAGCCATACGAGCACCTATGGCTACACCTTC.

This chain joins TRBV5-1 and TRBJ2-3, with TRBD2 as a possible D gene (5 bases). CDR3 length: 16 residues. Germline V gene data show CDR1 as SGHRS and CDR2 as YFSETQ. The ends were cut back, 1 base at V and 4 bases at J, with 16 bases in the middle. CDR3 bases: TGCGCCAGCAGCTTGTATTCACGGGGTTTGTCAGATACGCAGTATTTT. Residues: CASSLYSRGLSDTQYF.

The chain uses TRBV30 and TRBJ2-1, with D maybe TRBD2 (7 bases). CDR3 size: 14 residues. Germline values: CDR1 GTSNPN, CDR2 SVGIG (reference sequence). Trimming shortened V by 3 bases and J by 0 bases, and 9 bases separated the two germline ends. The CDR3 DNA is TGTGCCTGGAGGGGAGGGGGCTCCTACAATGAGCAGTTCTTC. Its translation: CAWRGGGSYNEQFF.

The V gene is TRBV11-3, the J gene TRBJ2-2; D unresolved. The CDR3 extends over 15 amino acids. Trimming removed 1 base from V and 0 bases from J, with 6 bases in between. Germline CDR1 and CDR2: SGHNT and YENEEA. The CDR3: CASSLGRPNTGELFF. The CDR3 bases are TGTGCCAGCAGCTTAGGCAGGCCGAACACCGGGGAGCTGTTTTTT.

The V and J genes are TRBV6-5 and TRBJ2-7, with D unclear. The CDR3 contains 12 residues. Germline CDR1 MNHEY, CDR2 SVGAGI. V lost 2 bases and J 9 bases, leaving 11 bases between the germline ends. For the CDR3, the DNA is TGTGCCAGCAGTTACACCAATTCGGTGCAGTACTTC. Translation: CASSYTNSVQYF.

This chain joins TRBV19 and TRBJ2-7, with a tentative D call TRBD2 (6 bases). The length of the CDR3 is 13 residues. Germline V gene lookup returns CDR1 LNHDA and CDR2 SQIVND (reference sequence). V gave up 7 bases and J gave up 2 bases, with 12 bases separating them. As DNA, the CDR3 is TGTGCCAGTATGGCGGGACCTACCTACGAGCAGTACTTC. As protein: CASMAGPTYEQYF.

This clone was recorded only once. The rearrangement joins TRBV5-6 to TRBJ1-1; D is uncertain. From germline, CDR1 is SGHDT and CDR2 YYEEEE. V lost 2 bases, J lost 1 base, and 9 bases lay in between. The CDR3 has 14 amino acids. The CDR3 reads CASSFGQTNTEAFF. The CDR3 DNA reads as TGTGCCAGCAGCTTTGGGCAGACGAACACTGAAGCTTTCTTT.